This TCR beta chain was found in a study of T cell responses to AZD1222 COVID-19 vaccine. In the case of this clone: Its antigen remains unidentified.

Study observations and caveats: Spike-specific TCR breadth and depth were elevated following two AZD1222 doses.

Profiled with immunoSEQ multiplex PCR; TCRdb holds only in-frame clones, not every one. In the table there are around 200,000 clones, 85% to 90% of which are singletons. Germline values: CDR1 MNHNS, CDR2 SASEGT. Between the trimmed V and J ends, which lost 3 bases and 8 bases, there was a span of 13 bases. The CDR3 is 13 residues long. V is TRBV6-1 and J is TRBJ1-2; tentatively, D is TRBD1 (5 bases). Sequencing was performed on peripheral blood, taken 28 days after the second AZD1222 dose. The clonotype was recovered from an adult who received the AZD1222 COVID-19 vaccine. DNA for the CDR3: TGTGCCAGCAGTGAGGGCCTCCGGGGCGGCTACACCTTC. This gives the protein CASSEGLRGGYTF.